A selection of T cell receptor beta chains follows, all from one sample in a study of blood T cell repertoires in COVID-19. Sequencing was performed with immunoSEQ multiplex PCR; in TCRdb, only in-frame clones are kept and a portion is missing. This sample has some 230,000 clones, with approximately 81% found just once. Sequencing was done on a sample of peripheral blood. These receptors came from a man aged 40-50 years with acute or convalescent COVID-19. CDR3s include the opening cysteine and the closing phenylalanine or tryptophan. The D gene is left open where the match is weak.

CDR3aa | len | d_gene | v_gene
CASSSWTGVNYGYTF | 15 | TRBD1 | TRBV6-5
CASSPSGGLTDTQYF | 15 | TRBD2 | TRBV19
CASSQEDRVPSEKLFF | 16 | TRBD1 | TRBV14
CASRREINTEAFF | 13 | NA | TRBV13
CASSPTTQETQYF | 13 | NA | TRBV27
CASGDRGNSGANVLTF | 16 | TRBD1 | TRBV19
CASSPPPTSGGFYEQYF | 17 | TRBD2 | TRBV6-6
CASSRTGTLNTEAFF | 15 | TRBD1 | TRBV5-1
CASSLGGGDYNEQFF | 15 | NA | TRBV7-9
CAWSRYSTYEQYF | 13 | NA | TRBV30
CASSYTTGTLNYGYTF | 16 | NA | TRBV5-4
CASSVVGGLGGSSYNEQFF | 19 | TRBD2 | TRBV9
CASSLVGTGFLYNEQFF | 17 | TRBD1 | TRBV28
CASSAGQGPSLGYTF | 15 | TRBD1 | TRBV9
CASSYSGGTEAFF | 13 | NA | TRBV6-6
CAIRIRDNPNYGYTF | 15 | NA | TRBV10-3
CASSKEGSYNEQFF | 14 | NA | TRBV6-4
CASSIQQGVPTF | 12 | TRBD1 | TRBV19
CASSQSRGADQPQHF | 15 | NA | TRBV3-1/TRBV3-2
CASSSGGVGNTIYF | 14 | TRBD1 | TRBV5-1
CASSLGRLAGARSTDTQYF | 19 | TRBD2 | TRBV7-3
CASSLGGVVGADTQYF | 16 | NA | TRBV7-2
CATSTGYYGYTF | 12 | NA | TRBV19
CASSETELGNSPLHF | 15 | NA | TRBV5-1
CASSSTREDGYTF | 13 | NA | TRBV7-3
CASTLSGGASTGELFF | 16 | TRBD2 | TRBV9
CASSRGLRQPQHF | 13 | TRBD1 | TRBV6-4
CASTPVHRVTEAFF | 14 | NA | TRBV28
CASSAQGNTIYF | 12 | TRBD1 | TRBV5-5
CASSLRGGGQETQYF | 15 | TRBD2 | TRBV7-9
CASSQVGSEAFF | 12 | NA | TRBV3-1/TRBV3-2
CATSDLRGFQPQHF | 14 | NA | TRBV24-1
CASSIDNNPNNEQFF | 15 | NA | TRBV19
CASSFEAQETQYF | 13 | NA | TRBV5-6
CASSTSSGVYEQYF | 14 | NA | TRBV5-1
CASSSGTDTQYF | 12 | NA | TRBV5-1
CASSHDQGPQHF | 12 | NA | TRBV23-1
CASSPQRAETQYF | 13 | NA | TRBV6-5
CASIWGLGYASEQYF | 15 | NA | TRBV6-4
CASSEKRLSSYNEQFF | 16 | NA | TRBV2
CASKDTSGANVLTF | 14 | NA | TRBV28
CASSDPAGQGSHEQYF | 16 | TRBD1 | TRBV10-1
CASSLHSGDTSDTQYF | 16 | NA | TRBV7-2
CASSSLQGYNEKLFF | 15 | NA | TRBV27
CASSFASSTNTGELFF | 16 | NA | TRBV7-3
CASSPLVGGPQHF | 13 | NA | TRBV3-1/TRBV3-2
CASSHRTGTSGAFF | 14 | TRBD2 | TRBV3-1/TRBV3-2
CASSVRRNGELFF | 13 | NA | TRBV9
CASMSTSGIGAYNEQFF | 17 | TRBD2 | TRBV2
CSARQDTEAFF | 11 | NA | TRBV20-1
CASRTQGGSGNTIYF | 15 | NA | TRBV7-8
CASSLRGVTGGYSPLHF | 17 | TRBD1 | TRBV11-2
CASSQEFSYEQYF | 13 | NA | TRBV12-3/TRBV12-4
CASSLRPEMVWGYTF | 15 | NA | TRBV28
CASSSNYRGGQETQYF | 16 | TRBD1 | TRBV5-1
CASSMGRTALVVGKLFF | 17 | NA | TRBV19
CASSLDGGIQPQHF | 14 | NA | TRBV7-9